The 24 T cell receptor beta chains below all came from one sample that was sequenced in a study of shared clonotypes between healthy human individuals. Here immunoSEQ multiplex PCR was the method, and the copy in TCRdb shows in-frame clones only, minus some. This repertoire shows around 100,000 clones, 67% found once; its top ten account for about 48%. Sequenced sample: memory CD8+ T cells sorted from blood. The subset is: CD45RO+ cells pooled with CCR7-negative TemRA cells. All receptors derive from a man aged 30 to 45 in good health.

In its sample, this clone was seen a few times. Other nucleotide sequences in the sample specify the same CDR3. The CDR3, as DNA: TGCAGCGTTGAAGGACTAGCGGGAGAAAATGAGCAGTTCTTC. It is translated as CSVEGLAGENEQFF. V usage is TRBV29-1 and J usage is TRBJ2-1; 12 bases match TRBD2. The V and J ends lost 1 base and 7 bases, in that order; junction bases with no gene match: 2. The CDR3 loop spans 14 amino acids. Germline V CDR1 and CDR2: SQVTM, ANQGSEA.

The sample holds a few counts of this clone. This chain links TRBV27 with TRBJ2-7, with D maybe TRBD1 (5 bases). This CDR3 is built from 12 residues. With 5 bases removed from V and 7 bases from J, the gap between germline ends came to 12 bases. Per germline, CDR1 MNHEY and CDR2 SMNVEV (reference sequence). The chain's CDR3 is CASSPLKGEQYF. The CDR3 DNA reads as TGTGCCAGCAGTCCCCTCAAGGGGGAGCAGTACTTC.

The V and J genes are TRBV27 and TRBJ1-2; 10 bases match TRBD1. This CDR3 comprises 15 residues. Trimming at V came to 4 bases and at J to 4 bases, leaving 6 bases not matched to a gene. Germline V gene sequence: CDR1 MNHEY, CDR2 SMNVEV (reference sequence). This CDR3 reads CASSSSWTGGYGYTF. The CDR3 DNA reads TGTGCCAGCAGTTCCAGCTGGACAGGGGGCTATGGCTACACCTTC.

V and J are TRBV28 and TRBJ2-7; 8 bases line up with TRBD1. The CDR3 length is 16 residues. V lost 4 bases, J lost 4 bases, and 12 bases stayed unmatched. Germline lookup yields CDR1 MDHEN and CDR2 SYDVKM. CDR3 DNA sequence: TGTGCCAGCAGTTCTTGGACAGGGCGGCAGGAATACGAGCAGTACTTC. This codes for CASSSWTGRQEYEQYF.

The gene calls are TRBV6-1 and TRBJ1-2; TRBD1 might be the D (5 bases). CDR3 length: 14 residues. Trimming stripped 0 bases from V and 4 bases from J, with 9 bases between. The germline gives CDR1 MNHNS, CDR2 SASEGT. CDR3 bases: TGTGCCAGCAGTGAAGCTGGAGGGACCTATGGCTACACCTTC. Protein product: CASSEAGGTYGYTF.

The J gene is TRBJ1-4, the V gene TRBV2, with 9 bases matching TRBD1. The CDR3 length is 15 residues. The germline V gene encodes CDR1 SNHLY and CDR2 FYNNEI. After removal of 3 bases from V and 4 bases from J, the junction contained 3 bases not matched to a gene. The CDR3 nucleotides are TGTGCCAGCAGTGACGGACAGGGGTTTAATGAAAAACTGTTTTTT. Its protein is CASSDGQGFNEKLFF.

The chain is built from TRBV7-6 and TRBJ2-1; TRBD2 matches 10 bases. CDR3 size: 13 residues. J gave up 10 bases and V 6 bases, and 6 bases lay outside the gene matches. Germline CDR1 reads SGHVS; CDR2 reads FNYEAQ. The CDR3, as DNA: TGTGCCAGCAGACAAGCGGGAGGGGCCGAGCAGTTCTTC. Protein: CASRQAGGAEQFF.

The V gene is TRBV11-2, the J gene TRBJ1-1, with no clear D. V was trimmed by 6 bases and J by 1 base, leaving 9 bases between them. Germline CDR1 SGHAT, CDR2 FQNNGV. The CDR3 spans 13 residues. This chain's CDR3 is CASRRPSNTEAFF. CDR3 DNA: TGTGCCAGCAGACGACCGTCGAACACTGAAGCTTTCTTT. The whole variable domain, remainder taken from reference TRBV11-2 and TRBJ1-1, is EAGVAQSPRYKIIEKRQSVAFWCNPISGHATLYWYQQILGQGPKLLIQFQNNGVVDDSQLPKDRFSAERLKGVDSTLKIQPAKLEDSAVYLCASRRPSNTEAFFGQGTRLTVV.

The sample holds a few counts of this clone. The V gene is TRBV14, the J gene TRBJ2-1, with 15 nucleotides matching TRBD2. The germline gives CDR1 SGHDN, CDR2 FVKESK. The CDR3 runs to 20 residues. Trimming at V came to 0 bases and at J to 7 bases, leaving 13 bases not matched to a gene. The CDR3 DNA reads TGTGCCAGCAGCCAAGATATCAGGACTAGCGGGAGGGCCAGATCGAATGAGCAGTTCTTC. Translation gives CASSQDIRTSGRARSNEQFF.

The chain joins TRBV4-3 to TRBJ2-1, with 9 bases matching TRBD1. The trim removed 0 bases at V and 6 bases at J, leaving 6 bases unmatched. The CDR3 totals 16 residues. The V gene's germline CDR1 is LGHNA and CDR2 YSLEER. The CDR3 bases are TGCGCCAGCAGCCAAGATCTTGGGACAGGGTCCAATGAGCAGTTCTTC. Encoded protein: CASSQDLGTGSNEQFF.

The chain joins TRBV25-1 to TRBJ2-5; no definite D call. The CDR3 runs 12 residues. Germline V gene sequence: CDR1 MGHDK, CDR2 SYGVNS. V lost 5 bases to trimming and J lost 7 bases, with 11 bases between them. CDR3 protein: CASSSHLGTQYF. Here the CDR3 DNA reads TGTGCCAGCAGTTCACACTTGGGGACCCAGTACTTC.

CDR3 DNA sequence: TGTGCCAGCAGCTTGGTTCTTAGTATGAACACTGAAGCTTTCTTT. It encodes CASSLVLSMNTEAFF. The chain employs TRBV5-5 and TRBJ1-1; no reliable D call. This CDR3 is 15 amino acids long. V lost 0 bases, J lost 0 bases, and 9 bases lay in between. Germline loops: CDR1 SGHKS, CDR2 YYEKEE (reference sequence).

The chain recombines TRBV5-1 with TRBJ2-7; 7 bases match TRBD1. Germline trimming cut 0 bases from V and 0 bases from J; bases unmatched to any gene: 6. The CDR3 consists of 16 residues. CDR1 and CDR2 from the germline V gene are SGHRS and YFSETQ. The CDR3 reads CASSLDGQDSSYEQYF. CDR3 coding DNA: TGCGCCAGCAGCTTGGATGGACAGGATAGCTCCTACGAGCAGTACTTC.

As concerns this clone: It differs at one base from a far larger clone, so likely a read error. This rearrangement joins TRBV1 to TRBJ1-1. TRBV1 is labeled a pseudogene. The CDR3 contains 13 residues. This CDR3 reads CASSPQRNTEAFF. The CDR3 DNA is TGCGCCAGCAGCCCCCAACGGAACACTGAAGCTTTCTTT.

The V and J genes are TRBV5-1 and TRBJ1-2, with 8 nucleotides matching TRBD1. Trimming at V came to 0 bases and at J to 6 bases, leaving 4 bases not matched to a gene. The CDR3 has 14 amino acids. Germline CDR1 SGHRS, CDR2 YFSETQ. CDR3 sequence: CASSLASGQDGYTF. The CDR3 DNA reads TGCGCCAGCAGCTTGGCCTCGGGACAGGATGGCTACACCTTC.

This clone was observed once. One end of the junction does not line up with germline, which may come from a read error. Different DNA sequences within this sample yield the same CDR3. The V and J genes are TRBV5-6 and TRBJ1-5; D is unresolved. The CDR3 contains 13 residues. The V gene's germline CDR1 is SGHDT and CDR2 YYEEEE. DNA for the CDR3: TGTGCCAGCAGTTTGGGTCCCAATCAGCCCCAGCATTTT. Residues: CASSLGPNQPQHF.

A note on this clone: This clone may be a read error of a much larger clone one base away. V and J are TRBV6-4 and TRBJ2-3, with 12 bases identical to TRBD1. The germline gives CDR1 MRHNA, CDR2 SNTAGT. The CDR3 runs to 15 residues. In DNA, the CDR3 is TGTGCCAGCAGTGACGGGACAGGGGGCACAGATATGCAGTATTTT. Protein product: CASSDGTGGTDMQYF.

This chain connects TRBV29-1 to TRBJ2-1; D might be TRBD2 (5 bases). Trimming took off 7 bases at V and 0 bases at J, with 13 bases between the two ends. The CDR3 covers 14 residues. Germline CDR1 reads SQVTM; CDR2 reads ANQGSEA. The CDR3 spells CSARGLDSYNEQFF. CDR3 coding DNA: TGCAGCGCTCGAGGACTGGACTCCTACAATGAGCAGTTCTTC.

The chain is built from TRBV28 and TRBJ2-5, with D hard to call. The CDR3 consists of 15 residues. Trimming removed 5 bases at V and 1 base at J, with 14 bases between. Germline-derived CDR1 and CDR2 are MDHEN and SYDVKM. The CDR3 DNA is TGTGCCAGCAGTCCGCTAAAAGGGTCCCAAGAGACCCAGTACTTC. It translates to CASSPLKGSQETQYF.

The V gene is TRBV11-3, the J gene TRBJ2-7; TRBD2 matches at 14 bases. This CDR3 region has 15 residues. The germline CDR1 and CDR2 sequences are SGHNT and YENEEA. V lost 4 bases to trimming and J lost 2 bases; unmatched junction nucleotides: 1. In DNA form, the CDR3 reads TGTGCCAGCAGCTCGGGACTAGCGGGAGCCTACGAGCAGTACTTC. As protein: CASSSGLAGAYEQYF.

The chain carries TRBV19 and TRBJ2-2; a possible D gene is TRBD2 (6 bases). Germline V gene sequence: CDR1 LNHDA, CDR2 SQIVND (reference sequence). The ends were cut back, 8 bases at V and 2 bases at J, with 18 bases in the middle. The CDR3 is made up of 16 amino acids. The CDR3 loop is CASSRDSMFNTGELFF. The CDR3 nucleotides read TGTGCCAGTTCCAGGGACTCCATGTTCAACACCGGGGAGCTGTTTTTT.

Details on this clone: One end of the junction does not line up with germline, which may come from a read error. The chain combines TRBV10-3 with TRBJ2-7, with 12 nucleotides matching TRBD1. The length of the CDR3 is 13 residues. CDR1 is ENHRY, CDR2 SYGVKD, per germline. Written as DNA, the CDR3 is TGCGCCATCCCGGGACAGGGGGCTTGGGAGCAGTACTTC. It translates to CAIPGQGAWEQYF.

The chain links TRBV7-8 to TRBJ2-2; 12 positions agree with TRBD2. The ends lost 1 base at V and 10 bases at J; junction bases unmatched: 10. CDR1 SGHVS and CDR2 FQNEAQ come from the germline V gene. The CDR3 sequence is 17 residues long. CDR3 amino acids: CASSLVPRLAGAEELFF. The CDR3 region has the DNA TGTGCCAGCAGCTTAGTTCCTCGACTAGCGGGAGCCGAGGAGCTGTTTTTT.

This clone was picked up a small number of times. The gene calls are TRBV29-1 and TRBJ2-1; TRBD2 agrees at 12 bases. Germline loops: CDR1 SQVTM, CDR2 ANQGSEA. This CDR3 region has 14 residues. V was pared by 7 bases and J by 9 bases, with 10 bases of the junction left unmatched. CDR3 protein: CSGEGLAGQGEQFF. Written as DNA, the CDR3 is TGCAGCGGCGAAGGACTAGCGGGACAGGGTGAGCAGTTCTTC.